Shown below are 22 T cell receptor beta chains from a single sample sequenced in a study of brain metastases from non-small cell lung cancer (dated by TCRdb to between 2018 and 2020). Library preparation used the immunoSEQ multiplex PCR assay. TCRdb obtained this table from immuneACCESS and retained in-frame rearrangements with V and J assigned. These tables miss some clones; where compared with another copy, unresolved V genes account for less than half of the shortfall, and the remainder is unexplained. The sample table contains 430 or so clones; only one count was recorded for more than 70% of them. 7% to 8.5% of the sample is in the top ten clones. The specimen was primary lung tumor tissue. This specimen's cell subset or site label, per the study, means: primary lung tumor paired with brain metastasis. These receptors all come from a donor at least 40 years old with non-small cell lung cancer.

Remarks on this clone: With a much larger clone just one base away, this may be a read error. CDR3 residues: CATRVGTNEAFF. CDR3 DNA sequence: TGTGCCACTCGGGTAGGGACAAACGAAGCTTTCTTT. The chain employs TRBV6-6 and TRBJ1-1; TRBD1 might be the D (6 bases). The CDR3 runs 12 residues. Trimming removed 10 bases from V and 8 bases from J, with 17 bases in between. The germline V gene has CDR1 MNHNY and CDR2 SVGAGI (reference sequence).

Details on this clone: The junction and the germline gene differ at one end; a read error may be behind it. This chain links TRBV19 with TRBJ2-1, with a possible D match to TRBD1 (5 bases). The CDR3 runs 14 residues. CDR1 is LNHDA, CDR2 SQIVND, per germline (reference sequence). The CDR3 here is CASSIQGPYNEQFF. The CDR3 nucleotides are TGTGCCAGTAGTATACAGGGTCCCTATAATGAGCAGTTCTTC.

The genes are TRBV5-1 and TRBJ2-7; 11 bases line up with TRBD1. CDR1 and CDR2 (germline): SGHRS, YFSETQ. The length of the CDR3 is 14 residues. Trimming cost V 0 bases and J 5 bases; bases outside gene matches: 1. The CDR3 spells CASSLGGQGDEQYF. CDR3 coding DNA: TGCGCCAGCAGCTTGGGGGGACAGGGGGACGAGCAGTACTTC.

The chain combines TRBV9 with TRBJ1-5; D call uncertain. The V gene lost 3 bases and the J gene lost 11 bases, with 3 bases spanning the gap. CDR1 is SGDLS, CDR2 YYNGEE, per germline. This CDR3 is 9 amino acids long. The CDR3 sequence: CASSASQHF. In DNA form, the CDR3 reads TGTGCCAGCAGCGCCTCCCAGCATTTT.

The V call is TRBV28, the J call TRBJ2-7; D remains unclear. V was clipped by 6 bases and J by 7 bases, with 13 bases between them. The CDR3 covers 12 residues. Germline loops: CDR1 MDHEN, CDR2 SYDVKM. Here the CDR3 DNA reads TGTGCCAGCAGCTTTCTCGGACGGGAGCAGTACTTC. Its translation: CASSFLGREQYF.

V and J are TRBV28 and TRBJ1-1; possible D gene TRBD1, 6 bases. The CDR3 covers 13 residues. Deletions cut 6 bases from V and 6 bases from J, with 14 bases between. Germline loops: CDR1 MDHEN, CDR2 SYDVKM. The CDR3 reads CASRRRGGPEAFF. The CDR3 bases are TGTGCCAGCAGAAGAAGGGGGGGCCCTGAAGCTTTCTTT.

This chain connects TRBV3-1 (or the pseudogene TRBV3-2) to TRBJ2-3; D is ambiguous. Germline-derived CDR1 and CDR2 are LGHDT and YNNKEL (reference sequence). Between the trimmed V and J ends, which lost 4 bases and 4 bases, there was a span of 6 bases. The CDR3 contains 12 residues. The CDR3 loop is CASSPVPDTQYF. Here the CDR3 DNA reads TGTGCCAGCAGCCCCGTACCAGATACGCAGTATTTT.

A word on this clone: The junction differs from germline at one of its ends, possibly a read error. The J gene is TRBJ2-5, the V gene TRBV15, with D possibly being TRBD1 or TRBD2 (5 bases each). Germline-derived CDR1 and CDR2 are LNHNV and YYDKDF (reference sequence). This CDR3 comprises 13 residues. The CDR3 spells CTTSRDVQETQYF. CDR3 in DNA: TGTACCACCAGCAGGGACGTACAAGAGACCCAGTACTTC.

This chain joins TRBV11-3 and TRBJ2-7, with 8 bases identical to TRBD2. The germline CDR1 and CDR2 sequences are SGHNT and YENEEA. The CDR3 spans 15 residues. Losses at the gene ends were 0 bases for V and 0 bases for J; bases not matched to a gene: 1. The CDR3 loop reads CASSLELADSYEQYF. DNA of the CDR3: TGTGCCAGCAGCTTAGAACTAGCGGACTCCTACGAGCAGTACTTC.

V gene TRBV19 combines with J gene TRBJ1-1; the D gene is possibly TRBD1 (6 bases). CDR3 length equals 14 residues. V was pared by 6 bases and J by 1 base, with 12 bases between. Germline V gives CDR1 LNHDA, CDR2 SQIVND (reference sequence). This CDR3 reads CASSHLDRNTEAFF. As DNA, the CDR3 is TGTGCCAGTAGCCACCTGGACAGGAACACTGAAGCTTTCTTT.

The rearrangement uses TRBV18 and TRBJ1-5, with no clear D. The V end lost 6 bases, the J end lost 1 base, and 10 bases lay between the germline ends. From germline, CDR1 is KGHSH and CDR2 LQKENI. The CDR3 is 14 residues long. CDR3 in amino acids: CASSLIGSNQPQHF. In nucleotides, the CDR3 is TGTGCCAGCTCCCTCATCGGGAGCAATCAGCCCCAGCATTTT.

CDR3 DNA: TGTGCCAGTAGGCCCGCTAGCAGCTCCTACGAGCAGTACTTC. It codes for CASRPASSSYEQYF. The chain joins TRBV19 to TRBJ2-7; weak D call: TRBD2 (5 bases). Germline V gene sequence: CDR1 LNHDA, CDR2 SQIVND (reference sequence). V lost 6 bases and J 0 bases, leaving 12 bases between the germline ends. This CDR3 has 14 residues.

This chain connects TRBV3-1 (or the pseudogene TRBV3-2) to TRBJ2-2; D not certain. The CDR3 runs 14 residues. The germline V gene encodes CDR1 LGHDT and CDR2 YNNKEL (reference sequence). V lost 5 bases and J lost 4, with 11 bases in between. The CDR3 region has the DNA TGTGCCAGCAGCGGAAGTGGTGGCACCGGGGAGCTGTTTTTT. Residues: CASSGSGGTGELFF.

V is TRBV10-2 and J is TRBJ1-5, with D maybe TRBD1 (5 bases). V was pared by 8 bases and J by 5 bases, with 16 bases between. The germline V gene encodes CDR1 WSHSY and CDR2 SAAADI. The CDR3 is 14 residues long. CDR3 DNA sequence: TGCGCCAGCTCGGGTTCTCTGGGGGATCAGCCCCAGCATTTT. Protein sequence: CASSGSLGDQPQHF.

In its sample, this clone was seen once. The chain employs TRBV7-2 and TRBJ2-1; D possibly uses TRBD1 or TRBD2 (5 bases each). The CDR3 is 15 amino acids. Germline V gene sequence: CDR1 SGHTA, CDR2 FQGNSA. Trimming took 4 bases from V and 0 from J, leaving 10 bases between them. In DNA, the CDR3 is TGTGCCAGCAGCTCCGGGACGGCCTCCTACAATGAGCAGTTCTTC. Translated: CASSSGTASYNEQFF. Filled out from reference TRBV7-2 and TRBJ2-1, the complete variable domain reads GAGVSQSPSNKVTEKGKDVELRCDPISGHTALYWYRQSLGQGLEFLIYFQGNSAPDKSGLPSDRFSAERTGGSVSTLTIQRTQQEDSAVYLCASSSGTASYNEQFFGPGTRLTVL.

This clone was seen once. The chain uses TRBV30 and TRBJ1-2; unclear D gene. Germline assignment: CDR1 GTSNPN and CDR2 SVGIG (reference sequence). The CDR3 length is 11 residues. V was cut by 0 bases and J by 7 bases, with 6 bases left in between. CDR3 coding DNA: TGTGCCTGGAGTGTAGGCAGTGGCTACACCTTC. Amino acids: CAWSVGSGYTF. Full variable domain (remainder filled in from reference TRBV30 and TRBJ1-2): SQTIHQWPATLVQPVGSPLSLECTVEGTSNPNLYWYRQAAGRGLQLLFYSVGIGQISSEVPQNLSASRPQDRQFILSSKKLLLSDSGFYLCAWSVGSGYTFGSGTRLTVV.

The chain carries TRBV9 and TRBJ2-1; D might be TRBD1 or TRBD2, each matching 5 bases. Germline CDR1 reads SGDLS; CDR2 reads YYNGEE. V was shortened by 4 bases and J by 6 bases, with 8 bases between the two germline ends. The CDR3 extends over 12 amino acids. CDR3 residues: CASSPGTNEQFF. CDR3 DNA sequence: TGTGCCAGCAGCCCCGGGACCAATGAGCAGTTCTTC. The full variable domain, with the rest looked up from reference TRBV9 and TRBJ2-1, is DSGVTQTPKHLITATGQRVTLRCSPRSGDLSVYWYQQSLDQGLQFLIQYYNGEERAKGNILERFSAQQFPDLHSELNLSSLELGDSALYFCASSPGTNEQFFGPGTRLTVL.

The chain recombines TRBV30 with TRBJ2-3; 9 nucleotides match TRBD1. Germline-derived CDR1 and CDR2 are GTSNPN and SVGIG (reference sequence). The V segment lost 2 bases and the J segment 10 bases; nucleotides outside the gene matches: 4. This CDR3 is 12 amino acids long. CDR3 nucleotide sequence: TGTGCCTGGAGTCGGGACAGGGAATCGCAGTATTTT. It yields the protein CAWSRDRESQYF.

In regard to this clone: At one of its ends the junction is not consistent with the germline gene, which may arise from a read error. J is TRBJ1-1 and V is TRBV4-1, with 9 bases that match TRBD1. The CDR3 length is 14 residues. Germline CDR1 MGHRA, CDR2 YSYEKL. The CDR3 DNA follows: TGCGCCAGCAGCAACAGGGGGCTTGACACTGAAGTTTTCTTT. Protein: CASSNRGLDTEVFF.

This clone rates as hyperexpanded. Other DNA sequences from this sample encode an identical CDR3 as well. The CDR3 is CATRVGTDEAFF. Here the CDR3 DNA reads TGTGCCACTCGGGTAGGGACAGACGAAGCTTTCTTT. The rearrangement links TRBV6-6 to TRBJ1-1; 7 bases are shared with TRBD1. Germline loops: CDR1 MNHNY, CDR2 SVGAGI (reference sequence). V shed 10 bases, J shed 8 bases, and the junction held 10 bases outside the gene matches. CDR3 size: 12 residues.

The J gene is TRBJ1-4, the V gene TRBV5-5; no definite D call. V lost 4 bases and J lost 5, with 12 bases in between. This CDR3 comprises 14 residues. The germline V gene has CDR1 SGHKS and CDR2 YYEKEE (reference sequence). The CDR3 spells CASSPRQYNEKLFF. CDR3 coding DNA: TGTGCCAGCAGCCCCCGCCAATACAATGAAAAACTGTTTTTT. Complete variable domain (other parts from reference TRBV5-5 and TRBJ1-4): DAGVTQSPTHLIKTRGQQVTLRCSPISGHKSVSWYQQVLGQGPQFIFQYYEKEERGRGNFPDRFSARQFPNYSSELNVNALLLGDSALYLCASSPRQYNEKLFFGSGTQLSVL.

The J gene is TRBJ1-2, the V gene TRBV6-5; 7 positions match TRBD1. V trimming: 7 bases; J trimming: 4 bases; junction bases outside the gene matches: 9. Germline V gives CDR1 MNHEY, CDR2 SVGAGI. This CDR3 region has 14 residues. The CDR3 loop is CASTREGAAYGYTF. CDR3 DNA: TGTGCCAGCACCCGGGAGGGGGCGGCCTATGGCTACACCTTC.